This T cell receptor (beta chain) came from a study of T cells in Graves' hyperthyroidism and ophthalmopathy. Study-wide results and caveats: Most expanded thyroid clonotypes above 0.001 also appeared in blood.

With a duration under 2 months, the hyperthyroidism was newly diagnosed in patients aged 18 to 65. A patient was excluded if there was uncontrolled infection, other autoimmune disease, pregnancy or lactation. Clinical symptoms, serum thyroxine and TRAb, thyroid ultrasound and orbital computed tomography together formed the diagnostic basis. A note on this clonotype: The antigen is undetermined.

The investigators amplified TCR beta CDR3 regions from RNA transcripts. First-round RT-PCR with HTBI primers amplified the TCR CDR3 region. TCRdb reprocessed the multiplex PCR reads via MiXCR and lists one record per CDR3 protein. This table has roughly 350,000 distinct CDR3 sequences, approximately 15% appearing once. The sequence came from a woman aged 25 to 45 with Graves' hyperthyroidism. Sequenced material: blood.

The CDR3 protein is CASSQEQGREETQYF. The CDR3, as DNA: TGTGCCAGCAGCCAAGAACAGGGGCGAGAAGAGACCCAGTACTTC. The chain carries TRBV14 and TRBJ2-5, with 7 bases that match TRBD1. The V gene's germline CDR1 is SGHDN and CDR2 FVKESK. The CDR3 has 15 residues. V lost 0 bases and J lost 3; bases outside the gene matches: 4.